A selection of T cell receptor beta chains follows, all from one sample in a study of T cells after yellow fever vaccination. TCRdb re-called the 5' RACE reads through MiXCR, storing one row per CDR3 protein. Among roughly 32,000 distinct CDR3 sequences listed, 3.5% to 5% were seen once. The sequences come from CD8+ T cells sorted from PBMCs, collected 5 days after the yellow fever booster vaccination. The receptors shown here come from a man aged 25-40 years who received the YFV17D yellow fever vaccine. CDR3s include the opening cysteine and the closing phenylalanine or tryptophan. The order of the fields is D gene, clone size, V gene, J gene, CDR3 protein, CDR3 DNA. D genes are given only for firm matches. The size entry gives once, few, many, or a class for an expanded clone.

>TRBD2|many|TRBV19|TRBJ2-7
CASSEGLAMEQYF
TGTGCCAGTAGTGAGGGACTAGCGATGGAGCAGTACTTC
>TRBD1|many|TRBV10-3|TRBJ2-7
CAMLTGVFEQYF
TGTGCCATGCTGACAGGGGTTTTTGAGCAGTACTTC
>TRBD1|many|TRBV4-3|TRBJ2-7
CASSQDRDSSYEQYF
TGCGCCAGCAGCCAAGACCGGGACAGTTCCTACGAGCAGTACTTC
>.|many|TRBV2|TRBJ2-3
CAGRDDSYTDTQYF
TGTGCCGGAAGGGACGACTCCTACACAGATACGCAGTATTTT
>.|many|TRBV12-3/TRBV12-4|TRBJ2-7
CASSDGTYEQYF
TGTGCCAGCAGCGACGGGACCTACGAGCAGTACTTC
>.|many|TRBV3-1|TRBJ2-2
CASSQEGTFNTGELFF
TGTGCCAGCAGCCAAGAGGGGACTTTTAACACCGGGGAGCTGTTTTTT
>.|many|TRBV4-3|TRBJ2-2
CASSQERSQGAGELFF
TGCGCCAGCAGCCAAGAGCGTAGCCAAGGCGCCGGGGAGCTGTTTTTT
>.|many|TRBV20-1|TRBJ2-7
CSARSGRYYEQYF
TGCAGTGCTAGATCCGGGCGATACTACGAGCAGTACTTC
>TRBD2|many|TRBV5-6|TRBJ2-7
CASSFRTSKPYEQYF
TGTGCCAGCAGCTTCCGGACTAGCAAACCTTACGAGCAGTACTTC
>.|many|TRBV7-2|TRBJ2-7
CATLGAGTRPEQYF
TGTGCCACCCTGGGGGCGGGGACGAGGCCAGAGCAGTACTTC
>.|many|TRBV7-6|TRBJ2-5
CASSLSPDAFQETQYF
TGTGCCAGCAGCCTCAGTCCCGACGCATTCCAAGAGACCCAGTACTTC
>TRBD1|many|TRBV10-2|TRBJ2-5
CASRREGQRQETQYF
TGCGCCAGCAGGCGCGAGGGACAGCGACAAGAGACCCAGTACTTC
>.|many|TRBV5-6|TRBJ2-3
CASRLGGDTQYF
TGTGCCAGCAGGCTTGGAGGAGATACGCAGTATTTT
>.|many|TRBV29-1|TRBJ2-1
CSAGQGSNEQFF
TGCAGCGCGGGGCAGGGAAGCAATGAGCAGTTCTTC
>TRBD2|many|TRBV6-2/TRBV6-3|TRBJ2-1
CASTGTSGINEQFF
TGTGCCAGCACCGGGACTAGCGGGATCAATGAGCAGTTCTTC
>.|many|TRBV29-1|TRBJ2-3
CSVEGRDGGDTQYF
TGCAGCGTTGAGGGTCGGGACGGGGGAGATACGCAGTATTTT
>TRBD2|many|TRBV7-6|TRBJ2-2
CASSPPSGLTGELFF
TGTGCCAGCAGCCCCCCTAGCGGGCTAACCGGGGAGCTGTTTTTT
>.|many|TRBV25-1|TRBJ2-3
CASAGVTSSTDTQYF
TGTGCCAGCGCCGGTGTGACGTCTAGCACAGATACGCAGTATTTT
>TRBD1|many|TRBV20-1|TRBJ2-5
CSAEPDRVHRETQYF
TGCAGTGCGGAGCCGGACAGGGTTCATCGAGAGACCCAGTACTTC
>.|many|TRBV29-1|TRBJ2-1
CSVPGGTTTYNEQFF
TGCAGCGTTCCTGGAGGTACTACGACCTACAATGAGCAGTTCTTC
>TRBD2|many|TRBV27|TRBJ2-1
CASTREGGNEQFF
TGTGCCAGCACCCGGGAGGGCGGGAATGAGCAGTTCTTC
>.|many|TRBV7-9|TRBJ1-1
CASSWGNTEAFF
TGTGCCAGCAGCTGGGGAAACACTGAAGCTTTCTTT